The 19 T cell receptor beta chains below all came from one sample that was sequenced in a study of shared clonotypes between healthy human individuals. This table comes from immunoSEQ multiplex PCR, and its TCRdb copy is limited to in-frame clones, with some not included. Among about 2.5 million clones, roughly 90% were seen once, and the ten largest hold around 0.4%. The source material was naive CD4+ T cells from PBMCs. Subset of the sample: CD45RA+ positively selected. The receptors shown here come from a man aged 18 to 30 in good health. Some clones in this sample may be carry-over from other donors' samples.

The rearrangement joins TRBV19 to TRBJ2-2; D is perhaps TRBD1 (7 bases). CDR1 is LNHDA, CDR2 SQIVND, per germline (reference sequence). The CDR3 covers 15 residues. V was trimmed by 3 bases and J by 4 bases, leaving 12 bases between them. The CDR3 DNA reads as TGTGCCAGTAGTATCCAGGGGGGAGGCACCGGGGAGCTGTTTTTT. Translated, it gives CASSIQGGGTGELFF.

The rearrangement joins TRBV5-1 to TRBJ2-3; possibly TRBD1 for D (6 bases). The CDR3 loop spans 16 amino acids. The V end was cut by 0 bases, the J end by 2 bases, with 13 bases between. Germline CDR1 SGHRS, CDR2 YFSETQ. The CDR3 is CASSLAGAGVTDTQYF. The CDR3 nucleotides are TGCGCCAGCAGCTTGGCCGGGGCAGGGGTCACAGATACGCAGTATTTT.

This chain links TRBV7-2 with TRBJ2-7, with TRBD2 matching 9 bases. The CDR3 extends over 16 amino acids. The trim removed 4 bases at V and 1 base at J, leaving 8 bases unmatched. Germline CDR1 SGHTA, CDR2 FQGNSA. This chain's CDR3 is CASSSGSGSPSYEQYF. As DNA, the CDR3 is TGTGCCAGCAGCTCAGGTAGCGGGAGTCCTTCCTACGAGCAGTACTTC.

The gene calls are TRBV30 and TRBJ2-2; TRBD2 matches 10 bases. Germline loops: CDR1 GTSNPN, CDR2 SVGIG (reference sequence). CDR3 size: 17 residues. V trimming: 0 bases; J trimming: 5 bases; junction bases outside the gene matches: 9. CDR3 protein: CAWSVPSGRAATGELFF. DNA of the CDR3: TGTGCCTGGAGTGTCCCCAGCGGGAGGGCCGCTACCGGGGAGCTGTTTTTT.

Only a few counts were recorded for this clone. The sample contains more than one DNA sequence encoding this CDR3. This chain uses TRBV28 with TRBJ1-5, with D unresolved. CDR3 length: 12 amino acids. The ends were cut back, 6 bases at V and 6 bases at J, with 9 bases in the middle. From germline, CDR1 is MDHEN and CDR2 SYDVKM. In DNA, the CDR3 is TGTGCCAGCAGCCTAGTCCGTCAGCCCCAGCATTTT. As protein: CASSLVRQPQHF.

The rearrangement uses TRBV7-9 and TRBJ2-5; D may be TRBD1 or TRBD2 (5 bases each). V lost 5 bases to trimming and J lost 2 bases, with 15 bases between them. The CDR3 has 15 residues. The germline V gene encodes CDR1 SEHNR and CDR2 FQNEAQ (reference sequence). CDR3 nucleotides: TGTGCCAGCAGCAGAATGAGGGGCCTTCAAGAGACCCAGTACTTC. Amino acids: CASSRMRGLQETQYF.

The chain couples TRBV25-1 to TRBJ1-1; D not resolved. In germline, CDR1 is MGHDK, CDR2 SYGVNS. V lost 4 bases and J 5 bases, leaving 11 bases between the germline ends. There are 13 residues in the CDR3. CDR3 sequence (DNA): TGTGCCAGCAGTGGCCCCGGAGGGACTGAAGCTTTCTTT. It is translated as CASSGPGGTEAFF.

The chain uses TRBV7-8 and TRBJ2-1, with 7 positions matching TRBD1. After removal of 5 bases from V and 10 bases from J, the junction contained 11 bases not matched to a gene. In germline, CDR1 is SGHVS, CDR2 FQNEAQ. The CDR3 totals 14 residues. CDR3 loop: CASSPRDQTGEQFF. In nucleotides, the CDR3 is TGTGCCAGCAGCCCAAGGGATCAGACAGGGGAGCAGTTCTTC. The variable domain in full, with the rest retrieved from reference TRBV7-8 and TRBJ2-1, is GAGVSQSPRYKVAKRGQDVALRCDPISGHVSLFWYQQALGQGPEFLTYFQNEAQLDKSGLPSDRFFAERPEGSVSTLKIQRTQQEDSAVYLCASSPRDQTGEQFFGPGTRLTVL.

The V and J genes are TRBV7-9 and TRBJ1-4, with D perhaps TRBD1 (5 bases). Trimming stripped 1 base from V and 7 bases from J, with 13 bases between. Per the germline V gene, CDR1 is SEHNR and CDR2 is FQNEAQ (reference sequence). This CDR3 has 15 amino acids. The CDR3 is CASSLGQGVAEKLFF. The CDR3 DNA is TGTGCCAGCAGCTTAGGTCAGGGTGTCGCTGAAAAACTGTTTTTT.

The chain is built from TRBV6-1 and TRBJ1-1; a possible D gene is TRBD1 (6 bases). The V and J ends lost 8 bases and 5 bases respectively, with 12 bases between them. Germline V gene data show CDR1 as MNHNS and CDR2 as SASEGT. The CDR3 has 12 residues. The CDR3 here is CASHRVGTEAFF. CDR3 nucleotide sequence: TGTGCCAGCCACAGGGTGGGGACTGAAGCTTTCTTT.

This rearrangement joins TRBV5-5 to TRBJ1-2, with D possibly being TRBD1 (6 bases). The CDR3 loop spans 15 amino acids. The V end was cut by 5 bases, the J end by 4 bases, with 18 bases between. CDR1 and CDR2 (germline): SGHKS, YYEKEE (reference sequence). The CDR3, as DNA: TGTGCCAGCAGTTCGGAGGGGGGCCAGCGCTATGGCTACACCTTC. It yields the protein CASSSEGGQRYGYTF.

This clone was seen just once. The gene calls are TRBV6-5 and TRBJ2-7; D perhaps matches TRBD1 (6 bases). The CDR3 spans 15 residues. Trimming removed 5 bases from V and 0 bases from J, with 14 bases in between. Germline lookup yields CDR1 MNHEY and CDR2 SVGAGI. Here the CDR3 DNA reads TGTGCCAGCAGTCCCTCAATGGACAGCTCCTACGAGCAGTACTTC. This gives the protein CASSPSMDSSYEQYF.

The genes are TRBV28 and TRBJ2-2; D tentatively fits TRBD1 or TRBD2 (6 bases each). The CDR3 is 15 amino acids. Germline values: CDR1 MDHEN, CDR2 SYDVKM. Trimming cost V 6 bases and J 5 bases, with 16 bases left between them. CDR3 loop: CASRSEGGKTGELFF. For the CDR3, the DNA is TGTGCCAGCAGATCCGAGGGGGGAAAAACCGGGGAGCTGTTTTTT.

The rearrangement joins TRBV7-3 to TRBJ2-1; 8 nucleotides align to TRBD2. With V trimmed by 5 bases and J by 7 bases, 10 bases remained unmatched. The CDR3 is 15 amino acids. Germline CDR1 and CDR2: SGHTA and FQGTGA. DNA for the CDR3: TGTGCCAGCAGCCCTAAGGTAGCGGGGTCTAATGAGCAGTTCTTC. Translated, it gives CASSPKVAGSNEQFF.

The sample holds a few counts of this clone. The chain combines TRBV5-6 with TRBJ1-1; no clear D. Germline CDR1 is SGHDT and CDR2 is YYEEEE. V was cut by 0 bases and J by 9 bases, with 9 bases left in between. The CDR3 length is 12 residues. CDR3 nucleotides: TGTGCCAGCAGCTTGGTGGGTCAGAAAGCTTTCTTT. It specifies CASSLVGQKAFF.

V is TRBV18 and J is TRBJ2-3; D is possibly TRBD1 or TRBD2 (6 bases each). V lost 5 bases to trimming and J lost 1 base, with 19 bases between them. The CDR3 covers 17 residues. The germline CDR1 and CDR2 sequences are KGHSH and LQKENI. The chain's CDR3 is CASSYGRGPVGTDTQYF. The CDR3 DNA is TGTGCCAGCTCATATGGTCGGGGGCCAGTCGGCACAGATACGCAGTATTTT. Complete variable domain (other parts from reference TRBV18 and TRBJ2-3): NAGVMQNPRHLVRRRGQEARLRCSPMKGHSHVYWYRQLPEEGLKFMVYLQKENIIDESGMPKERFSAEFPKEGPSILRIQQVVRGDSAAYFCASSYGRGPVGTDTQYFGPGTRLTVL.

The chain recombines TRBV6-5 with TRBJ2-7, with TRBD2 matching 7 bases. Germline CDR1 is MNHEY and CDR2 is SVGAGI. V lost 3 bases and J lost 1; bases outside the gene matches: 6. The length of the CDR3 is 15 residues. Here the CDR3 reads CASSYNFGGSYEQYF. DNA for the CDR3: TGTGCCAGCAGTTATAACTTCGGGGGGTCCTACGAGCAGTACTTC.

The genes are TRBV27 and TRBJ2-7; 11 bases are a match to TRBD2. Germline V gene lookup returns CDR1 MNHEY and CDR2 SMNVEV (reference sequence). The V gene end was trimmed by 6 bases and the J gene end by 7 bases; junction bases not matched to a gene: 11. This CDR3 has 15 residues. CDR3 sequence: CASSSTSGSGREQYF. In DNA form, the CDR3 reads TGTGCCAGCAGCTCCACTAGCGGGAGTGGGCGGGAGCAGTACTTC.

The chain employs TRBV28 and TRBJ2-7, with D hard to call. V dropped 1 base and J dropped 0 bases, with 13 bases sitting between them. In germline, CDR1 is MDHEN, CDR2 SYDVKM. The CDR3 is 16 amino acids. The CDR3: CASSLSRTRSSYEQYF. The CDR3 nucleotides read TGTGCCAGCAGTTTATCCCGGACGAGGAGCTCCTACGAGCAGTACTTC.